This T cell receptor (beta chain) was captured in a study of T cell responses to AZD1222 COVID-19 vaccine. Sequencing was performed with immunoSEQ multiplex PCR; in TCRdb, only in-frame clones are kept and a portion is missing. The data contain more than 80,000 clones, 92% of them singletons. Study-level points and caveats: Baseline testing showed seropositivity in only a handful of AZD1222 recipients.

Comment on this clone: Its antigen is unknown.

Material: peripheral blood, obtained 28 days after the second AZD1222 dose. The sequence was obtained from an adult who received the AZD1222 COVID-19 vaccine.

The CDR3 spells CSVMDTGDKNEKLFF. DNA for the CDR3: TGCAGCGTTATGGACACCGGGGACAAAAATGAAAAACTGTTTTTT. The rearrangement joins TRBV29-1 to TRBJ1-4; TRBD1 might be the D (6 bases). Deletions cut 5 bases from V and 5 bases from J, with 18 bases between. This CDR3 is 15 amino acids long. Germline lookup yields CDR1 SQVTM and CDR2 ANQGSEA.